This T cell receptor (beta chain) was identified during a study of blood T cells in healthy people across ages. PCR was performed a second time for about 7 to 11 cycles using a sample-barcoded 5' primer and a J-beta primer mix. TCRdb re-analysed the 5' RACE reads in MiXCR, keeping a single row per CDR3 protein. The table has 920,000 or so distinct CDR3 sequences, under 55% seen once. This clonotype turned up a few times. The receptor comes from a woman aged 60-75 years in good health. The sequenced sample was blood.

CDR3 amino acids: CASGRSGTVYEQYF. The CDR3, as DNA: TGTGCCAGCGGTCGCTCCGGGACAGTCTACGAGCAGTACTTC. V gene TRBV27 combines with J gene TRBJ2-5; TRBD1 aligns across 7 bases. The better agreement between TRBJ2-7 and the DNA end casts doubt on the J call. Germline CDR1 is MNHEY and CDR2 is SMNVEV (reference sequence). CDR3 length equals 14 residues.